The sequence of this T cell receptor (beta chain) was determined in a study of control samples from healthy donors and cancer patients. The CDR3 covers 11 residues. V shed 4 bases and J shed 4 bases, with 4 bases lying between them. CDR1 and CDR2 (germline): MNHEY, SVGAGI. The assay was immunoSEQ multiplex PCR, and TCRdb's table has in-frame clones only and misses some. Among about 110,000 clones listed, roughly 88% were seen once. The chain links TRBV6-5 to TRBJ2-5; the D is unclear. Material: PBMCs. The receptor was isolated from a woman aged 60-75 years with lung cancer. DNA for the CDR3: TGTGCCAGCAGTTTAGGAGAGACCCAGTACTTC. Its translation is CASSLGETQYF.